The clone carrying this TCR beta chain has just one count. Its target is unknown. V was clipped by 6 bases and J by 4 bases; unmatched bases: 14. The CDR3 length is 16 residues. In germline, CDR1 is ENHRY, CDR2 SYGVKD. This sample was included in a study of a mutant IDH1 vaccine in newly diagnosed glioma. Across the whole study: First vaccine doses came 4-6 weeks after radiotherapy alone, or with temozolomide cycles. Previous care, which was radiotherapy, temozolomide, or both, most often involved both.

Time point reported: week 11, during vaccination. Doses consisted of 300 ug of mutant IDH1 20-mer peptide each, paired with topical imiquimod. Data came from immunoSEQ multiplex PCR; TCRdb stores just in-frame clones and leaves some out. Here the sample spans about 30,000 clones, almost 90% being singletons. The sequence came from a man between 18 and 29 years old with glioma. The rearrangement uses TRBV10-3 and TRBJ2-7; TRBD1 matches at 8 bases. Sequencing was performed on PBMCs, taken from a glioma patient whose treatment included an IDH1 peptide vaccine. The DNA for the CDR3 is TGTGCCATCAGCGGACAGGGAAGAGGTGTGGGTTACGAGCAGTACTTC. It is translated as CAISGQGRGVGYEQYF.